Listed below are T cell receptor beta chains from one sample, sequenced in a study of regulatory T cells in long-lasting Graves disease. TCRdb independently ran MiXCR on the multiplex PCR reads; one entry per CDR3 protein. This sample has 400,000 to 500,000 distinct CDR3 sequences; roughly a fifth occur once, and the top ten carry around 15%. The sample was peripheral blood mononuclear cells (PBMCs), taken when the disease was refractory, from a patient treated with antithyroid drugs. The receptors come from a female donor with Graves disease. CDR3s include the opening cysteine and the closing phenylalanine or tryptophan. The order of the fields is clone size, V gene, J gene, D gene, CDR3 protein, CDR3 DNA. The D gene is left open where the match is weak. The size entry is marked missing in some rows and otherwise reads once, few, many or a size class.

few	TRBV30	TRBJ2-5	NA	CAWSRGGQETQYF	TGTGCCTGGTCGCGTGGAGGGCAAGAGACCCAGTACTTC
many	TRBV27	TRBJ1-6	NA	CASSFRADSPLHF	TGTGCCAGCAGTTTTAGGGCCGATTCACCCCTCCACTTT
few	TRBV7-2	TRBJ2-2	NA	CASSFRVGREAGELFF	TGTGCCAGCAGCTTTCGGGTGGGGCGGGAAGCCGGGGAGCTGTTTTTT
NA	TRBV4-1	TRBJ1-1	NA	CTSSQEGGNTEAFF	TGCACCAGCAGCCAAGAGGGAGGGAACACTGAAGCTTTCTTT
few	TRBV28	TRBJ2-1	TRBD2	CASSLPSAGYNEQFF	TGTGCCAGCAGTCTCCCGTCAGCGGGGTACAATGAGCAGTTCTTC
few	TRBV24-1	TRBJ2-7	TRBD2	CATSDSGTNSPYEQYF	TGTGCCACCAGTGATTCCGGGACTAACTCCCCCTACGAGCAGTACTTC
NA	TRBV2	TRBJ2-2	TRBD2	CASSDSSGRNGELFF	TGTGCCAGCAGTGATTCTAGCGGGAGGAACGGGGAGCTGTTTTTT
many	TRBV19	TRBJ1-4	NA	CAMSSRFGTNEKLFF	TGTGCCATGTCCTCGCGGTTTGGGACTAATGAAAAACTGTTTTTT
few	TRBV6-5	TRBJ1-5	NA	CASSYEGRTSNQPQHF	TGTGCCAGCAGTTACGAAGGTCGGACAAGCAATCAGCCCCAGCATTTT
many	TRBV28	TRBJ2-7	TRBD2	CASRLAGYEQYF	TGTGCCAGCAGACTAGCGGGCTACGAGCAGTACTTC
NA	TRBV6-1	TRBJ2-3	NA	CASAPTAVNTQYF	TGTGCCAGCGCGCCCACGGCAGTAAATACGCAGTATTTT
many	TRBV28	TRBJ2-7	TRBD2	CASSLVAGGLRWSYEQYF	TGTGCCAGCAGTTTGGTAGCGGGAGGTTTAAGGTGGTCCTACGAGCAGTACTTC
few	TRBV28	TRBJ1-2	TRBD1	CASSTWDSRADYGYTF	TGTGCCAGCAGTACCTGGGACAGTCGGGCGGACTATGGCTACACCTTC
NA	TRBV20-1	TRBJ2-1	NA	CSADPGRLNNEQFF	TGCAGTGCTGATCCGGGACGGCTGAACAATGAGCAGTTCTTC
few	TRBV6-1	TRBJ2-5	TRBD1	CASSGPGGTETQYF	TGTGCCAGCAGTGGCCCAGGGGGCACGGAGACCCAGTACTTC
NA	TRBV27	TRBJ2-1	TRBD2	CASSFAGVDEQFF	TGTGCCAGCAGTTTTGCGGGAGTGGATGAGCAGTTCTTC
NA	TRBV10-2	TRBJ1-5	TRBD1	CASSGSPDRVVGQPQHF	TGCGCCAGCAGTGGATCCCCCGACAGGGTAGTGGGTCAGCCCCAGCATTTT
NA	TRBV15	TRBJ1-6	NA	CATSRDPGSPLHF	TGTGCCACCAGCAGAGACCCGGGGTCACCCCTCCACTTT